This T cell receptor (beta chain) was retrieved from a study of follicular helper T cells after annual influenza vaccination. In the study overall: Across the 2013-2014, 2014-2015 and 2015-2016 vaccination seasons, some subjects were resampled. The study, taken as a whole, reports: Day 7 ICOS+CD38+ clones later appeared mostly in ICOS-CD38- cTfh.

With 4 bases removed from V and 5 bases from J, the gap between germline ends came to 14 bases. Germline V gene sequence: CDR1 LGHNA, CDR2 YSLEER. The CDR3 consists of 15 residues. Assay: immunoSEQ multiplex PCR; the TCRdb copy retains only in-frame clones and omits some. The repertoire holds more than 5,500 clones, with around 85% as singletons. Comments on this clone: The antigen is not known.

Specified time point: 2015-2016 season, 7 days after influenza vaccination. Subjects lived in the community and lacked influenza vaccine within the prior 6 months. Excluded were substance abuse, HIV/AIDS, active cancer, immunomodulatory drugs and active illness. The chain carries TRBV4-3 and TRBJ1-4, with no clear D. The receptor comes from an adult who received the influenza vaccine. The material sequenced was CXCR5- memory CD4+ T cells sorted from blood, taken 7 days after influenza vaccination. The CDR3 spells CASSREGLGNEKLFF. The CDR3 DNA is TGCGCCAGCAGCCGGGAGGGTTTGGGGAATGAAAAACTGTTTTTT.